This TCR beta chain was sequenced for a study of cytotoxic CD8 clonotypes in ibrutinib-treated CLL (dated by TCRdb to the early 2020s). Turning to the overall study: The cohort had ten to twelve relapsed/refractory and roughly 14 treatment-naive patients; 17 were IGHV unmutated. Partial responses were observed in approximately 24 patients and complete responses in 2; after a median follow-up of 68 months, remission was maintained in roughly 14 patients and progression was observed in around twelve. Response samples were taken after a median of about a year on treatment, ranging from about 6 to 40 months. An average of roughly 250,000 productive templates and 80,000 to 100,000 productive rearrangements was obtained per sample. Longitudinal samples were available for about 30% of the 86 trial participants. Cryopreserved peripheral blood mononuclear cells were obtained prior to treatment, at the time of response, and at either disease progression or sustained remission. Every remission and progressive disease sample was obtained while ibrutinib was still being received by the patients. The research as a whole found: Sampling times were not matched between patients in sustained remission and patients whose disease was progressing, and lymph node repertoires were not examined. At ibrutinib response clonality went up, during sustained remission it held steady, and at progression it dropped back toward baseline. Public clonotypes were found to be uncommon and were observed to contract or remain stable during treatment; the increase in clonality was shown to reflect expansion of private clonotypes at ibrutinib response. Baseline clonality exceeded that of age-matched healthy donors and correlated strongly with circulating CD8+ T-cell counts.

The time point label of this sample denotes: roughly 23 months on ibrutinib. Roughly 2 micrograms of genomic DNA were extracted from cryopreserved PBMCs for TCR beta library preparation. High-throughput TCR beta sequencing was performed on longitudinal blood samples from CLL patients receiving ibrutinib monotherapy. Patients were enrolled in a phase 2 open-label single-center ibrutinib monotherapy trial. Trimming removed 4 bases from V and 1 base from J; the gene matches leave 11 bases unexplained. CDR1 is given as SGHTA and CDR2 as FQGNSA, both from the germline V gene. Reading from cysteine to phenylalanine, the CDR3 counts 18 amino acids. The retained sequence is limited to the CDR3, 54 bases, with the frame set at the first base. Notes on this clone: No antigen is known for it. No base quality values were provided; no much bigger clone lies one nucleotide off.

On a MiSeq, deep resolution sequencing aimed for a depth between 1 in 1 million and 1 in 200,000 T cells, with each clonotype covered about 9.2x on average. The immunoSEQ hsTCRB Kit was used to generate TCR beta libraries. The paper's data handling went like this. ImmunoSEQ Data Assistant and ImmunoSEQ Analyzer were used for data analysis, and V, D and J genes were assigned according to IMGT definitions. Clonality, with values ranging from 0 to 1, was calculated as one minus the normalized Shannon entropy of productive rearrangement frequencies. Only overrepresented clonotypes making up at least 0.05% of each patient's repertoire were included in the public clonotype analysis. Around 12 age-matched healthy donor repertoires from immuneACCESS were used as controls for clonality. TCRdb took this table from immuneACCESS and kept in-frame rearrangements with V and J called. Such tables lack part of the clones; where checked against another copy, unresolved V genes explain under half of the gap, and the rest is unexplained. From that table come the V and J calls and clone size; the DNA was used to work out D and trimming. Recorded for this sample are approximately 120,000 clones; about 58% of them occurred a single time. More than 35% of the sample is in the top ten clones.

In this chain, TRBV7-2 is recombined with TRBJ1-3; the junction holds 9 bases that match TRBD1. The source of this sequence is a human donor with chronic lymphocytic leukemia. The sequencing used PBMCs, collected after 24 months of ibrutinib treatment. CDR3 protein: CASSSGQGWGLSGNTIYF. The sequenced DNA: TGTGCCAGCAGCTCGGGACAGGGATGGGGCTTATCTGGAAACACCATATATTTT.